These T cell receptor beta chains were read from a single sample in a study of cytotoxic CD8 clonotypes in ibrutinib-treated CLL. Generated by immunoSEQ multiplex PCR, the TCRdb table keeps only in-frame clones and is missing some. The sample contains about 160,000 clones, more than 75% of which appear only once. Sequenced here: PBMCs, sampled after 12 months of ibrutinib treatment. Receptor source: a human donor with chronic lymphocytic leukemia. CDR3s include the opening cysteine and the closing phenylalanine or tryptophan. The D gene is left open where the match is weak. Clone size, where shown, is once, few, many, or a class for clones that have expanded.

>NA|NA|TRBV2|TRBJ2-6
CASSGRGSTSAGANVLTF
TGTGCCAGCAGTGGGAGGGGGTCTACATCTGCTGGGGCCAACGTCCTGACTTTC
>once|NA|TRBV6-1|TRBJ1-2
CASSTEGRSYGYTF
TGTGCCAGCAGTACAGAGGGGCGGTCGTATGGCTACACCTTC
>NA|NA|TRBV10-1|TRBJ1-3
CASRAFRSSGNTIYF
TGCGCCAGCAGGGCTTTCAGGAGCTCTGGAAACACCATATATTTT
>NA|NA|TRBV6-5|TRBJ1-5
CARSKSNQPQHF
TGTGCCAGATCAAAGAGCAATCAGCCCCAGCATTTT
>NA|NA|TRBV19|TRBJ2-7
CASRSEGWYNEQYF
TGTGCCAGTCGGAGTGAGGGGTGGTATAACGAGCAGTACTTC
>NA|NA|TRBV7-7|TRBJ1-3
CASSPTDSTGNTIYF
TGTGCCAGCAGCCCGACCGACAGTACTGGAAACACCATATATTTT
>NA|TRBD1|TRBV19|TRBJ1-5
CASIRSGGDYQPQHF
TGTGCCAGTATAAGATCAGGGGGGGATTATCAGCCCCAGCATTTT
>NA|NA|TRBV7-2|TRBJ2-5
CASSPSGQRKTQYF
TGTGCCAGCAGCCCAAGCGGGCAGAGGAAGACCCAGTACTTC
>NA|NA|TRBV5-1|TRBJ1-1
CASSLGLGQGHTEAFF
TGCGCCAGCAGCTTGGGGCTAGGGCAGGGACACACTGAAGCTTTCTTT
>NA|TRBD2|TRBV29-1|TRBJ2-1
CSVDRRERNEQFF
TGCAGCGTTGATCGGCGGGAGCGAAATGAGCAGTTCTTC
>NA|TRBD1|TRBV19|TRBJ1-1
CASRVTGVPGDTEAFF
TGTGCCAGTAGAGTGACAGGGGTCCCGGGGGACACTGAAGCTTTCTTT
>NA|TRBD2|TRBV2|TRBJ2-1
CASSERAGVMFF
TGTGCCAGCAGTGAACGAGCGGGAGTTATGTTCTTC
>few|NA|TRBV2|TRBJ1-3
CASSVSSGNTIYF
TGTGCCAGCAGTGTTAGCTCTGGAAACACCATATATTTT
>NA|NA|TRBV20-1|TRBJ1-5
CSAVGDQPQHF
TGCAGTGCGGTGGGGGATCAGCCCCAGCATTTT
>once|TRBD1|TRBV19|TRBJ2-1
CASSIGQGAAEQFF
TGTGCCAGTAGTATTGGGCAGGGGGCGGCTGAGCAGTTCTTC
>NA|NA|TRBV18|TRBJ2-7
CASSRGSQSSYEQYF
TGTGCCAGCTCACGGGGGTCGCAGTCCTCCTACGAGCAGTACTTC
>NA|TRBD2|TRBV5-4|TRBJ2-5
CASSPLGVGGETQYF
TGTGCCAGCAGCCCCCTAGGGGTGGGGGGGGAGACCCAGTACTTC
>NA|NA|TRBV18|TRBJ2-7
CASSPLQGTGYEQYF
TGTGCCAGCTCACCACTTCAGGGCACAGGGTACGAGCAGTACTTC
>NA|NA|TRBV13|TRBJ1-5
CASSSKGQPQHF
TGTGCCAGCAGCTCCAAGGGCCAGCCCCAGCATTTT
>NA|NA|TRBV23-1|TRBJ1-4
CASSQSDSNEKLFF
TGCGCCAGCAGTCAATCGGACAGTAATGAAAAACTGTTTTTT
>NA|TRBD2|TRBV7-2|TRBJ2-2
CASSSETPGLAGGELFF
TGTGCCAGCAGCTCAGAAACCCCGGGACTAGCGGGCGGGGAGCTGTTTTTT
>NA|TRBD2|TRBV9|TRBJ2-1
CASSGLFSGGGAYDEQFF
TGTGCCAGCAGTGGACTTTTTAGCGGCGGGGGGGCGTATGATGAGCAGTTCTTC
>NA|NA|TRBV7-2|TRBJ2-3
CASSHPDTTQYF
TGTGCCAGCAGCCATCCGGATACTACGCAGTATTTT
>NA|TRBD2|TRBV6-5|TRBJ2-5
CASSQSRGGRETQYF
TGTGCCAGCAGCCAATCCCGGGGGGGCAGGGAGACCCAGTACTTC
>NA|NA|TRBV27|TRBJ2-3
CASSAYGLTDTQYF
TGTGCCAGCAGTGCCTACGGATTGACAGATACGCAGTATTTT
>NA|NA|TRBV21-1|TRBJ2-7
CASSKRPHVEGATPPGSYEQYF
TGTGCCAGCAGCAAAAGGCCCCACGTAGAGGGGGCGACCCCACCGGGTTCCTACGAGCAGTACTTC
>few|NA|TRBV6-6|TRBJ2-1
CASSYGTKAREQFF
TGTGCCAGCAGTTACGGGACCAAAGCGCGAGAGCAGTTCTTC
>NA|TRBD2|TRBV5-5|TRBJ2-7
CASSLGLAGPYEQYF
TGTGCCAGCAGCTTGGGACTAGCGGGGCCCTACGAGCAGTACTTC
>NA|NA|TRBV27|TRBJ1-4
CASKIGPNEKLFF
TGTGCCAGCAAGATAGGTCCGAATGAAAAACTGTTTTTT
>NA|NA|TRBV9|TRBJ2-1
CASGTGIYNEQFF
TGTGCCAGCGGAACCGGGATCTACAATGAGCAGTTCTTC
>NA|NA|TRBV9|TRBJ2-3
CASSVRDFRDTDTQYF
TGTGCCAGCAGCGTAAGGGACTTCCGGGACACAGATACGCAGTATTTT
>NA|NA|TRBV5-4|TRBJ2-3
CASSLVGDTQYF
TGTGCCAGCAGCTTGGTTGGAGATACGCAGTATTTT
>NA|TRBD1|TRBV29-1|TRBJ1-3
CSVILGQGSTGNTIYF
TGCAGCGTTATTCTGGGACAGGGATCGACTGGAAACACCATATATTTT
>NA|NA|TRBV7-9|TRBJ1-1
CASSPRTVTNTEAFF
TGTGCCAGCAGCCCCCGCACAGTGACGAACACTGAAGCTTTCTTT
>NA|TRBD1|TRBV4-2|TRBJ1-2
CASSQDDRGNYGYTF
TGTGCCAGCAGCCAAGATGACAGGGGCAACTATGGCTACACCTTC
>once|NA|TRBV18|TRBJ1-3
CASSTPPGERSGNTIYF
TGTGCCAGCTCAACACCCCCAGGGGAGAGGTCTGGAAACACCATATATTTT
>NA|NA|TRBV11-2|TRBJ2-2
CASSLIRTGELFF
TGTGCCAGCAGCTTGATACGGACCGGGGAGCTGTTTTTT
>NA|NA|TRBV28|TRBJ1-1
CASSRWGTEAFF
TGTGCCAGCAGTCGGTGGGGCACTGAAGCTTTCTTT
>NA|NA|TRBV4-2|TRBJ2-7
CASSQDLTGPSYEQYF
TGTGCCAGCAGCCAAGATTTAACAGGACCGTCCTACGAGCAGTACTTC
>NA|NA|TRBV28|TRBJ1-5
CASSPGIYSNQPQHF
TGTGCCAGCAGCCCGGGGATCTATAGCAATCAGCCCCAGCATTTT
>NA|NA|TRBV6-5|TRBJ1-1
CASSQSLNTEAFF
TGTGCCAGCAGTCAATCCCTGAACACTGAAGCTTTCTTT
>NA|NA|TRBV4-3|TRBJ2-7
CASSHGPQGSGYEQYF
TGCGCCAGCAGCCATGGACCTCAGGGGTCTGGATACGAGCAGTACTTC
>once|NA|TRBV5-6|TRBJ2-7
CASSLRESYEQYF
TGTGCCAGCAGCTTGAGGGAATCCTACGAGCAGTACTTC
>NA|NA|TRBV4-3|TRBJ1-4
CASSRRAGFNEKLFF
TGCGCCAGCAGCCGAAGAGCAGGGTTTAATGAAAAACTGTTTTTT
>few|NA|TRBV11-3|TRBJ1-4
CASSLAKLFF
TGTGCCAGCAGCTTGGCAAAACTGTTTTTT
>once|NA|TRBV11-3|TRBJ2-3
CASSLEYTDTQYF
TGTGCCAGCAGCCTTGAGTACACAGATACGCAGTATTTT
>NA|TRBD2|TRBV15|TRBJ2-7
CATSFGLATPEEQYF
TGTGCCACCAGCTTCGGACTAGCGACCCCTGAGGAGCAGTACTTC
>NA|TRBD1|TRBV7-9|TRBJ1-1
CASSLSGGNTEAFF
TGTGCCAGCAGCTTATCAGGGGGAAACACTGAAGCTTTCTTT
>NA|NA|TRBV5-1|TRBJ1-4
CASSLRVGGEKLFF
TGCGCCAGCAGCTTGCGGGTCGGTGGGGAAAAACTGTTTTTT
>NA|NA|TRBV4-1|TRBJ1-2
CASTLAWRQGLYYGYTF
TGCGCCAGCACCTTAGCCTGGAGGCAGGGGCTTTACTATGGCTACACCTTC